The present T cell receptor beta chain was sequenced within a study of metastatic and nonmetastatic thyroid tumors. As for the study in general: Repertoire comparison spanned blood and tumor or nodule tissue of malignant and benign thyroid patients. Findings and caveats of the study: It was reportedly found that TCR beta diversity was significantly higher in malignant thyroid tumors than in benign nodules, a difference seen in both blood and tumor samples.

Germline assignment: CDR1 SGHDN and CDR2 FVKESK. This CDR3 region has 16 residues. V shed 0 bases and J shed 3 bases, with 14 bases lying between them. Not a single patient had been given any form of treatment at any point before undergoing thyroid surgery. This clone was seen many times. Its antigen remains unknown. Different DNA sequences within this sample yield the same CDR3. Via MiXCR, TCRdb re-called the PCR reads. The top ten clones hold less than 8% of a sample with around 17,000 clones, roughly 20% of them seen once. This sequence joins TRBV14 and TRBJ2-5; TRBD1 might be the D (6 bases). This receptor was taken from a female donor with papillary thyroid cancer or a benign thyroid nodule (not recorded which). Some clones in this sample may be carry-over from other donors' samples. The sequenced material came from adjacent normal tissue. Here the CDR3 reads CASSQEGNYREETQYF. Here the CDR3 DNA reads TGTGCCAGCAGCCAAGAAGGGAACTACAGGGAAGAGACCCAGTACTTC.